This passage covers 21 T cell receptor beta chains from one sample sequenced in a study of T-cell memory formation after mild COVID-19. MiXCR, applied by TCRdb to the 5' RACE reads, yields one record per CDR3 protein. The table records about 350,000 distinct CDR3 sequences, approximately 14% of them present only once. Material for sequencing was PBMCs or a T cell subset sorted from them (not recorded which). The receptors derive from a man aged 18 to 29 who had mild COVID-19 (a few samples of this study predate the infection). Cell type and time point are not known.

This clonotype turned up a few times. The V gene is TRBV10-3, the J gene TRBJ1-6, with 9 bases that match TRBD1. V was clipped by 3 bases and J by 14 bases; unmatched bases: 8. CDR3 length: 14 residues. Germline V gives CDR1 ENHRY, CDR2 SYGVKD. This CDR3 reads CAISDGQGISALHF. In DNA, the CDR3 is TGTGCCATCAGTGACGGACAGGGGATTTCGGCCCTCCACTTT.

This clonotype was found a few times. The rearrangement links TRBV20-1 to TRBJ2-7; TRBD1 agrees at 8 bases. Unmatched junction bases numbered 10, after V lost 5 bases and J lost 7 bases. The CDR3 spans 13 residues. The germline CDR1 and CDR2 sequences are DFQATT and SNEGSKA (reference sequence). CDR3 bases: TGCAGTGCTTCAGGATACAGGGGGGTAGAGCAGTACGTC. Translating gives CSASGYRGVEQYV.

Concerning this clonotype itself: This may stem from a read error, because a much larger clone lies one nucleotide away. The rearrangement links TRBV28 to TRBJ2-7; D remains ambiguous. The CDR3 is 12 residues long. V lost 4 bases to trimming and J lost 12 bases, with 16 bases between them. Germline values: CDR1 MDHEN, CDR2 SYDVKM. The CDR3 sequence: CASSCRAPSGYV. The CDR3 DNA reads TGTGCCAGCAGTTGTCGGGCCCCGAGTGGGTACGTC.

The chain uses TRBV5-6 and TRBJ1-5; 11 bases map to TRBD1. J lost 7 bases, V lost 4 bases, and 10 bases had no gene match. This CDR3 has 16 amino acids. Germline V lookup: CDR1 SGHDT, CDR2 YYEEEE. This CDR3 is CASSRTGGAGWQPQHF. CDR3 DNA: TGTGCCAGCAGCCGGACAGGGGGCGCAGGGTGGCAGCCCCAGCATTTT.

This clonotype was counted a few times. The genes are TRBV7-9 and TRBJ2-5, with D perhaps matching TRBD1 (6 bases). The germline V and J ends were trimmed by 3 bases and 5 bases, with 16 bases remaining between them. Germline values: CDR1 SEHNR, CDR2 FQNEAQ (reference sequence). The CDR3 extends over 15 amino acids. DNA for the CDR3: TGTGCCAGCAGCTTTGGGACACACGGGCGGGAGACCCAGTACTTC. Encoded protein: CASSFGTHGRETQYF.

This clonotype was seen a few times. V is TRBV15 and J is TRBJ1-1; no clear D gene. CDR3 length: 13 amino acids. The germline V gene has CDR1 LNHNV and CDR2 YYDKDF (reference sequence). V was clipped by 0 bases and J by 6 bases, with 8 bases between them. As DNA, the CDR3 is TGTGCCACCAGCAGAGACCATGTGTCTGAAGCTTTCTTT. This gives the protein CATSRDHVSEAFF.

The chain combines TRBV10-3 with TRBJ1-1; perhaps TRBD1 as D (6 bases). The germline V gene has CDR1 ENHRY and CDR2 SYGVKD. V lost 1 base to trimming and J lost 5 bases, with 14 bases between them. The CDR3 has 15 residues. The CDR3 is CAISEFTGGQTEAFF. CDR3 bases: TGTGCCATCAGTGAGTTCACCGGGGGGCAGACTGAAGCTTTCTTT.

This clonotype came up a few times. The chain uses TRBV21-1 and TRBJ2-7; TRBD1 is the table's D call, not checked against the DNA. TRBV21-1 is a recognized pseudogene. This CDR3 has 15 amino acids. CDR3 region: CASSKVGWARCEQYV. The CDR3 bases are TGTGCCAGCAGCAAAGTGGGCTGGGCGAGATGCGAGCAGTACGTC.

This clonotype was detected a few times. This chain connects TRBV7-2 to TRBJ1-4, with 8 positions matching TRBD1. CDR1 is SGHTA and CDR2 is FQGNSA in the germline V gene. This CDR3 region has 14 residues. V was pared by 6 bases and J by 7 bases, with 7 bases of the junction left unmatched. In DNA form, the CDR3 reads TGTGCCAGCAGGTATACCGGGACAGGTGAAAAACTGTTTTTT. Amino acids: CASRYTGTGEKLFF.

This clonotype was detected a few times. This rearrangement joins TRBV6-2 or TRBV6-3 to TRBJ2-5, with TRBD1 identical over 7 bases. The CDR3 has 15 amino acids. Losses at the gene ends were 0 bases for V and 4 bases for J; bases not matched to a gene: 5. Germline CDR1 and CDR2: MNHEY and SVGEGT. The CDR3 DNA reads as TGTGCCAGCAGTTACTCACCGACAGGGACAGAGACCCAGTACTTC. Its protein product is CASSYSPTGTETQYF.

CDR3 amino acids: CAIRSFGGESTDTQYF. The CDR3 bases are TGTGCCATCAGGTCCTTTGGGGGGGAAAGCACAGATACGCAGTATTTT. This chain links TRBV10-3 with TRBJ2-3, with TRBD2 matching 7 bases. The V and J ends lost 6 bases and 0 bases, in that order; junction bases with no gene match: 9. The CDR3 runs 16 residues. Germline V gene lookup returns CDR1 ENHRY and CDR2 SYGVKD.

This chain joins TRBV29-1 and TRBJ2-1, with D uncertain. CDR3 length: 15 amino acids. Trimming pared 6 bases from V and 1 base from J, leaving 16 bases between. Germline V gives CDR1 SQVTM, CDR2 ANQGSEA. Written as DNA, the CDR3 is TGCAGCGTCCCAGTAGGGCGTGAATCCTACAATGAGCAGTTCTTC. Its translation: CSVPVGRESYNEQFF.

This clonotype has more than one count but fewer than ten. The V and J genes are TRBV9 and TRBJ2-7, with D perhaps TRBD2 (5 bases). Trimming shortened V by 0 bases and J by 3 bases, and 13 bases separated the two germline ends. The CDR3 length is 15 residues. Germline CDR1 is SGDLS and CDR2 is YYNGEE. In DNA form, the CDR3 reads TGTGCCAGCAGCGTAGCCCCCGGGAATAACTACGAGCAGTACTTC. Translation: CASSVAPGNNYEQYF.

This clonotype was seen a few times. The CDR3: CASSEAGSIPYNEQFF. CDR3 DNA: TGCGCCAGCAGTGAGGCAGGGAGTATTCCCTACAATGAGCAGTTCTTC. The rearrangement links TRBV10-2 to TRBJ2-1; TRBD1 or TRBD2 may be the D gene (5 bases each). CDR1 and CDR2 from the germline V gene are WSHSY and SAAADI. CDR3 size: 16 residues. The V gene lost 2 bases and the J gene lost 2 bases, with 13 bases spanning the gap.

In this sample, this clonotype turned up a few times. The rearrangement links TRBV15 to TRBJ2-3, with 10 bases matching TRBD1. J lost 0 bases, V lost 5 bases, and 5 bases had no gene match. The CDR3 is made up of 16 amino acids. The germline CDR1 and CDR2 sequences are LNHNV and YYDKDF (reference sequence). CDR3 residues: CATSGRQGASTDTQYF. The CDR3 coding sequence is TGTGCCACCAGCGGCAGACAGGGGGCTAGCACAGATACGCAGTATTTT.

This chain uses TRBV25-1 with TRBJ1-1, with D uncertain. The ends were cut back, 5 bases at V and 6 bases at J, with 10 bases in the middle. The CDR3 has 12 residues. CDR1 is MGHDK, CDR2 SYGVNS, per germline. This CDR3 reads CASSRVGSEAFF. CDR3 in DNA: TGTGCCAGCAGTCGAGTAGGGTCTGAAGCTTTCTTT.

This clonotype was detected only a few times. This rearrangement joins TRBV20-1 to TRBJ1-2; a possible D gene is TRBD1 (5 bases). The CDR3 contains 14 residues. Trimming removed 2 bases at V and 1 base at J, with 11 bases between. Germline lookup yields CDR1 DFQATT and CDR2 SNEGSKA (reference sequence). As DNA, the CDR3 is TGCAGTGCTAGATTTCAACAGGATAACTATGGCTACACCTTC. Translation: CSARFQQDNYGYTF.

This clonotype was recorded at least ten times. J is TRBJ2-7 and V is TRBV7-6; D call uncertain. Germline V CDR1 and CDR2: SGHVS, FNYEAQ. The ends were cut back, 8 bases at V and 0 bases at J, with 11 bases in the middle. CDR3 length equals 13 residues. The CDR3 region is CASGTLSSYEQYF. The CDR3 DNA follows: TGTGCCAGCGGAACTCTAAGCTCCTACGAGCAGTACTTC.

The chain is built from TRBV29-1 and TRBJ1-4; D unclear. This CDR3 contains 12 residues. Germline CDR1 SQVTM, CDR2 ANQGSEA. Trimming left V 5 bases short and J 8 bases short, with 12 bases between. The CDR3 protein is CSVRGIGEKLFF. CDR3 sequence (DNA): TGCAGCGTTCGGGGAATAGGGGAAAAACTGTTTTTT.

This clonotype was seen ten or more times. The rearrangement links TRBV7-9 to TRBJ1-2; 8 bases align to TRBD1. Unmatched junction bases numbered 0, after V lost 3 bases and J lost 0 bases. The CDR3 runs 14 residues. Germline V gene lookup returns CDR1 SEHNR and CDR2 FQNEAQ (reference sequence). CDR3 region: CASSLGQANYGYTF. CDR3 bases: TGTGCCAGCAGCTTGGGACAGGCTAACTATGGCTACACCTTC.

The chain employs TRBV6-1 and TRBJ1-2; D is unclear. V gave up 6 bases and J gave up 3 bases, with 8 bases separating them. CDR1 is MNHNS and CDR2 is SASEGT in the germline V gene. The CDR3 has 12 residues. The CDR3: CASSAIHYGYTF. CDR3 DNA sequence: TGTGCCAGCAGCGCAATTCACTATGGCTACACCTTC.